The 8 T cell receptor beta chains reported below all come from one sample, sequenced in a study of TIL therapy for anti-PD-1-resistant metastatic lung cancer. Time point given: pre-treatment sample, taken before nivolumab and TIL therapy. Sequencing used immunoSEQ v3. Sequencing was performed with immunoSEQ multiplex PCR; in TCRdb, only in-frame clones are kept and a portion is missing. This sample has under 55,000 clones, with 70% to 80% found just once. This material consisted of blood, taken at baseline. The source of these receptors is a woman aged 25-80 years with non-small cell lung cancer.

This chain connects TRBV2 to TRBJ2-5; D may correspond to TRBD1 or TRBD2 (6 bases each). Trimming removed 4 bases at V and 5 bases at J, with 11 bases between. The CDR3 is made up of 13 amino acids. Looked up from germline, CDR1 is SNHLY and CDR2 is FYNNEI. Here the CDR3 reads CASSVPGAETQYF. For the CDR3, the DNA is TGTGCCAGCAGTGTCCCGGGGGCGGAGACCCAGTACTTC.

In this sample, this clone turned up a few times. This rearrangement joins TRBV9 to TRBJ2-1; D gene unclear. Germline values: CDR1 SGDLS, CDR2 YYNGEE. The CDR3 is 14 residues long. V was clipped by 0 bases and J by 5 bases, with 9 bases between them. The CDR3 protein is CASSVDTNDNEQFF. The CDR3 region has the DNA TGTGCCAGCAGCGTAGATACTAACGACAATGAGCAGTTCTTC.

J is TRBJ2-3 and V is TRBV28; D unresolved. The length of the CDR3 is 12 residues. Germline loops: CDR1 MDHEN, CDR2 SYDVKM. V shed 2 bases and J shed 2 bases, with 2 bases lying between them. The CDR3 DNA is TGTGCCAGCAGTTTAGACACAGATACGCAGTATTTT. This gives the protein CASSLDTDTQYF.

The chain employs TRBV2 and TRBJ2-7, with 14 positions matching TRBD2. Germline V gene sequence: CDR1 SNHLY, CDR2 FYNNEI. CDR3 size: 18 residues. With V trimmed by 6 bases and J by 3 bases, 13 bases remained unmatched. In nucleotides, the CDR3 is TGTGCCAGCAGCGAGAAACCGGGACTAGCGGGAGATCTCTACGAGCAGTACTTC. It yields the protein CASSEKPGLAGDLYEQYF. The full variable domain, in which reference TRBV2 and TRBJ2-7 provide the parts outside the CDR3, is EPEVTQTPSHQVTQMGQEVILRCVPISNHLYFYWYRQILGQKVEFLVSFYNNEISEKSEIFDDQFSVERPDGSNFTLKIRSTKLEDSAMYFCASSEKPGLAGDLYEQYFGPGTRLTVT.

The gene calls are TRBV18 and TRBJ1-1; 8 positions match TRBD1. Germline V CDR1 and CDR2: KGHSH, LQKENI. CDR3 length: 14 amino acids. J was trimmed by 5 bases and V by 5 bases; bases with no gene match: 7. CDR3 DNA sequence: TGTGCCAGCTCAGCAGGGGGCGCGGAAACTGAAGCTTTCTTT. Protein product: CASSAGGAETEAFF.

V is TRBV27 and J is TRBJ2-1; TRBD2 might be the D (6 bases). Between the trimmed V and J ends, which lost 5 bases and 0 bases, there was a span of 14 bases. This CDR3 is 16 amino acids long. Germline CDR1 is MNHEY and CDR2 is SMNVEV (reference sequence). The CDR3 nucleotides read TGTGCCAGCAGTCCTGACGGGAGACTCTCCTACAATGAGCAGTTCTTC. The encoded protein is CASSPDGRLSYNEQFF.

The chain employs TRBV5-1 and TRBJ1-4; 7 bases fit TRBD1. This CDR3 has 16 amino acids. Germline CDR1 reads SGHRS; CDR2 reads YFSETQ. J lost 3 bases, V lost 0 bases, and 5 bases had no gene match. The CDR3 here is CASSLGGQVANEKLFF. CDR3 bases: TGCGCCAGCAGCTTGGGAGGACAGGTGGCTAATGAAAAACTGTTTTTT. Using reference TRBV5-1 and TRBJ1-4 for the parts outside the CDR3, the full variable domain is KAGVTQTPRYLIKTRGQQVTLSCSPISGHRSVSWYQQTPGQGLQFLFEYFSETQRNKGNFPGRFSGRQFSNSRSEMNVSTLELGDSALYLCASSLGGQVANEKLFFGSGTQLSVL.

By share, this clone counts as medium-sized. V usage is TRBV9 and J usage is TRBJ2-7, with TRBD1 matching 10 bases. The CDR3 spans 13 residues. J lost 7 bases, V lost 6 bases, and 7 bases had no gene match. In germline, CDR1 is SGDLS, CDR2 YYNGEE. The DNA of the CDR3 is TGTGCCAGCACCGGGACAGGGGTCCGAGAGCAGTACTTC. This sequence encodes CASTGTGVREQYF.